Presented here are 10 T cell receptor beta chains from one specimen sequenced in a study of regulatory T cells in long-lasting Graves disease. Combining iRepertoire HTBI primers with Arm-PCR of CDR3 regions, the authors built TCR beta libraries. TCRdb recomputed calls from the multiplex PCR reads with MiXCR, one row per CDR3 protein. The sample shows roughly 450,000 distinct CDR3 sequences, roughly 20% of them seen only once. The time point denotes: persistent/refractory GD, antithyroid drugs over 5 years with positive TRAb. PBMC-extracted RNA yielded the TCR library. Sequences were derived from peripheral blood mononuclear cells (PBMCs), sampled when the disease was refractory, from a patient treated with antithyroid drugs. The source is a female donor with Graves disease.

The CDR3 nucleotides are TGTGCCAGCAGCAACGTGGGGGCCAACGAGCAGTACTTC. Its translation: CASSNVGANEQYF. The rearrangement links TRBV3-1 to TRBJ2-7, with D possibly TRBD1 on 6 matching bases. This CDR3 contains 13 residues. Germline values: CDR1 LGHDT, CDR2 YNNKEL (reference sequence). The V gene lost 5 bases and the J gene lost 5 bases, with 13 bases spanning the gap.

The CDR3 loop is CASSQETHFGNTIYF. CDR3 DNA sequence: TGTGCCAGCAGCCAAGAAACGCACTTCGGAAACACCATATATTTT. V and J are TRBV3-1 and TRBJ1-3; D uncertain. Germline CDR1 LGHDT, CDR2 YNNKEL (reference sequence). V was clipped by 0 bases and J by 4 bases, with 10 bases between them. The CDR3 contains 15 residues. Variable domain in full (rest from reference TRBV3-1 and TRBJ1-3): DTAVSQTPKYLVTQMGNDKSIKCEQNLGHDTMYWYKQDSKKFLKIMFSYNNKELIINETVPNRFSPKSPDKAHLNLHINSLELGDSAVYFCASSQETHFGNTIYFGEGSWLTVV.

This clonotype was seen ten or more times. The genes are TRBV12-3 or TRBV12-4 and TRBJ1-1, with D unresolved. V was pared by 7 bases and J by 4 bases, with 13 bases between. The CDR3 consists of 13 residues. The CDR3 DNA is TGTGCCAGCAATAGCCGGGTCGGCACTGAAGCTTTCTTT. This gives the protein CASNSRVGTEAFF.

This clonotype was seen repeatedly, ten times or more. V gene TRBV7-2 combines with J gene TRBJ1-2; no firm D call. Trimming stripped 3 bases from V and 0 bases from J, with 14 bases between. Germline V lookup: CDR1 SGHTA, CDR2 FQGNSA. This CDR3 is built from 16 residues. DNA for the CDR3: TGTGCCAGCAGCTTGGCCGAGACACGAGCTAACTATGGCTACACCTTC. Protein: CASSLAETRANYGYTF.

This clonotype was picked up many times. The chain uses TRBV30 and TRBJ2-2; D is possibly TRBD2 (7 bases). Trimming removed 5 bases at V and 1 base at J, with 17 bases between. The germline gives CDR1 GTSNPN, CDR2 SVGIG (reference sequence). CDR3 size: 16 residues. CDR3 sequence (DNA): TGTGCCTGGGGGGGCTGGCGCGGGAGGAACACCGGGGAGCTGTTTTTT. The encoded protein is CAWGGWRGRNTGELFF.

The chain is built from TRBV30 and TRBJ1-2; D might be TRBD1 (5 bases). V gave up 2 bases and J gave up 6 bases, with 13 bases separating them. The CDR3 consists of 13 residues. CDR1 and CDR2 (germline): GTSNPN, SVGIG (reference sequence). CDR3 in DNA: TGTGCCTGGAGTTACGGCAGGGCGAATGGCTACACCTTC. Translated: CAWSYGRANGYTF.

This clonotype was counted at least ten times. The rearrangement links TRBV20-1 to TRBJ2-5; 7 bases line up with TRBD2. V dropped 4 bases and J dropped 5; count of bases not matched to a gene: 7. This CDR3 comprises 13 residues. Germline loops: CDR1 DFQATT, CDR2 SNEGSKA (reference sequence). The CDR3 DNA reads TGCAGTGCTACGGGACTAAGGGCGGAGACCCAGTACTTC. Translating it yields CSATGLRAETQYF.

This clonotype was seen at least ten times. The rearrangement links TRBV28 to TRBJ1-3; maybe TRBD1 (6 bases). The germline V and J ends were trimmed by 0 bases and 1 base, with 13 bases remaining between them. The length of the CDR3 is 17 residues. From germline, CDR1 is MDHEN and CDR2 SYDVKM. The CDR3 is CASSLWGERGSGNTIYF. The CDR3 nucleotides are TGTGCCAGCAGTTTATGGGGGGAGAGGGGGTCTGGAAACACCATATATTTT.

In this sample, this clonotype turned up a few times. The J gene is TRBJ2-3, the V gene TRBV5-1; D is tentatively TRBD1 or TRBD2 (6 bases each). The CDR3 runs to 15 residues. The germline CDR1 and CDR2 sequences are SGHRS and YFSETQ. V was trimmed by 4 bases and J by 4 bases, leaving 16 bases between them. CDR3 in DNA: TGCGCCAGCAGCCAGGGGTCGCGGGAACCAGATACGCAGTATTTT. Translated, it gives CASSQGSREPDTQYF.

This clonotype was counted ten times or more. The gene calls are TRBV6-2 or TRBV6-3 and TRBJ1-1; 7 bases fit TRBD1. Germline V gene sequence: CDR1 MNHEY, CDR2 SVGEGT. The CDR3 is 12 residues long. V dropped 6 bases and J dropped 8; count of bases not matched to a gene: 6. CDR3 in DNA: TGTGCCAGCAGAAACAGGGGAGTCGAAGCTTTCTTT. Translated, it gives CASRNRGVEAFF.